The 22 T cell receptor beta chains presented below share a single source sample, sequenced in a study of blood T cell repertoires in COVID-19 (dated by TCRdb to 2020 to 2022). Library prep was done by the immunoSEQ multiplex PCR assay. Drawn from immuneACCESS, this table holds only the in-frame rearrangements with V and J called that TCRdb kept. Clones are partly lost; checked studies trace under half to an unresolved V gene and leave the rest unexplained. The sample table contains roughly 70,000 clones; only one count was recorded for 75% to 95% of them. Under 15% of the sample is taken by the ten largest. The sequencing sample was made of peripheral blood. The source is a human donor with active COVID-19. The donor label of this sample is uncertain.

This clone was observed a few times. This chain links TRBV7-2 with TRBJ1-2; 10 positions agree with TRBD1. The germline V gene encodes CDR1 SGHTA and CDR2 FQGNSA. V gave up 4 bases and J gave up 9 bases; unmatched junction bases: 11. CDR3 length: 15 residues. CDR3 sequence (DNA): TGTGCCAGCAGCTCCGTTCCGGGACAGGGGTCTCGCTACACCTTC. This translates into CASSSVPGQGSRYTF. The whole variable domain, filled in from reference TRBV7-2 and TRBJ1-2, reads GAGVSQSPSNKVTEKGKDVELRCDPISGHTALYWYRQSLGQGLEFLIYFQGNSAPDKSGLPSDRFSAERTGGSVSTLTIQRTQQEDSAVYLCASSSVPGQGSRYTFGSGTRLTVV.

The rearrangement uses TRBV15 and TRBJ1-4, with a weak D call TRBD1 (5 bases). CDR1 and CDR2 from the germline V gene are LNHNV and YYDKDF (reference sequence). Deletions cut 1 base from V and 2 bases from J, with 14 bases between. This CDR3 contains 17 residues. The CDR3 DNA is TGTGCCACCAGCAGAGCGGGTCCCAGGGTGACTAATGAAAAACTGTTTTTT. Amino acids: CATSRAGPRVTNEKLFF.

The chain links TRBV6-2 or TRBV6-3 to TRBJ1-6; D possibly corresponds to TRBD1 (5 bases). This CDR3 contains 15 residues. Trimming stripped 2 bases from V and 7 bases from J, with 12 bases between. Germline-derived CDR1 and CDR2 are MNHEY and SVGEGT. The CDR3 DNA is TGTGCCAGCAGTTACGACACTCGACAGAATTCACCCCTCCACTTT. It is translated as CASSYDTRQNSPLHF.

The rearrangement joins TRBV9 to TRBJ1-3, with 9 bases identical to TRBD1. V lost 4 bases, J lost 5 bases, and 7 bases stayed unmatched. Germline assignment: CDR1 SGDLS and CDR2 YYNGEE. The CDR3 covers 15 residues. CDR3 DNA sequence: TGTGCCAGCAGCCTGGGGGGACAGGGTAGAAACACCATATATTTT. This codes for CASSLGGQGRNTIYF.

The chain has TRBV4-3 and TRBJ2-2, with 8 bases aligning to TRBD1. Losses at the gene ends were 1 base for V and 6 bases for J; bases not matched to a gene: 7. There are 16 residues in the CDR3. The germline V gene has CDR1 LGHNA and CDR2 YSLEER. CDR3: CASSQAGTGGAGELFF. The CDR3 coding sequence is TGCGCCAGCAGCCAAGCCGGGACAGGAGGAGCCGGGGAGCTGTTTTTT.

This chain joins TRBV27 and TRBJ2-1; perhaps TRBD1 as D (7 bases). CDR3 length: 14 amino acids. Trimming took off 4 bases at V and 2 bases at J, with 9 bases between the two ends. Germline V gene data show CDR1 as MNHEY and CDR2 as SMNVEV (reference sequence). CDR3 residues: CASSSGGTYNEQFF. The CDR3 DNA is TGTGCCAGCAGTTCAGGGGGGACCTACAATGAGCAGTTCTTC.

V is TRBV18 and J is TRBJ2-1; 10 positions match TRBD2. The CDR3 is 17 amino acids. After removal of 3 bases from V and 0 bases from J, the junction contained 5 bases not matched to a gene. The germline V gene encodes CDR1 KGHSH and CDR2 LQKENI. CDR3 sequence (DNA): TGTGCCAGCTCACCCCCGGGACTAGCGAGCTCCTACAATGAGCAGTTCTTC. Its translation: CASSPPGLASSYNEQFF.

The rearrangement links TRBV14 to TRBJ2-1, with 7 positions matching TRBD1. The CDR3 has 13 residues. The V and J ends lost 4 bases and 9 bases, in that order; junction bases with no gene match: 6. CDR1 SGHDN and CDR2 FVKESK come from the germline V gene. CDR3 amino acids: CASSLGTAGEQFF. As DNA, the CDR3 is TGTGCCAGCAGCCTTGGGACAGCCGGTGAGCAGTTCTTC. Looking up the rest from reference TRBV14 and TRBJ2-1 gives the full variable domain: EAGVTQFPSHSVIEKGQTVTLRCDPISGHDNLYWYRRVMGKEIKFLLHFVKESKQDESGMPNNRFLAERTGGTYSTLKVQPAELEDSGVYFCASSLGTAGEQFFGPGTRLTVL.

V is TRBV14 and J is TRBJ2-7; 7 nucleotides match TRBD2. Germline V lookup: CDR1 SGHDN, CDR2 FVKESK. The CDR3 spans 12 residues. With 4 bases clipped from V and 7 bases from J, the junction kept 4 bases outside the gene matches. CDR3 DNA sequence: TGTGCCAGCAGCCGGAGCGGGATGGAGCAGTACTTC. Translated: CASSRSGMEQYF.

The chain has TRBV27 and TRBJ2-6, with D unresolved. Trimming stripped 3 bases from V and 1 base from J, with 25 bases between. In germline, CDR1 is MNHEY, CDR2 SMNVEV (reference sequence). The CDR3 extends over 21 amino acids. DNA of the CDR3: TGTGCCAGCAGTTTGGATGTCCCATCGTATACAGCCGTATCTGGGGCCAACGTCCTGACTTTC. It specifies CASSLDVPSYTAVSGANVLTF.

The V gene is TRBV6-5, the J gene TRBJ1-5; the match to TRBD1 covers 7 bases. Germline CDR1 and CDR2: MNHEY and SVGAGI. After removal of 7 bases from V and 4 bases from J, the junction contained 4 bases not matched to a gene. The length of the CDR3 is 13 residues. The CDR3 reads CASTPGQNQPQHF. The DNA of the CDR3 is TGTGCCAGCACCCCGGGACAGAATCAGCCCCAGCATTTT.

The chain recombines TRBV7-9 with TRBJ2-7, with D uncertain. V was clipped by 1 base and J by 3 bases, with 25 bases between them. The CDR3 spans 19 residues. The germline CDR1 and CDR2 sequences are SEHNR and FQNEAQ (reference sequence). The CDR3 sequence: CASSLVTFGKQTQLYEQYF. The CDR3 DNA sequence: TGTGCCAGCAGCTTAGTAACTTTCGGTAAGCAAACCCAACTCTACGAGCAGTACTTC.

CDR3 nucleotides: TGTGCCAGCAGAAGGACTAGCGGGTATAATGAGCAGTTCTTC. It is translated as CASRRTSGYNEQFF. V and J are TRBV28 and TRBJ2-1; 11 bases are a match to TRBD2. Germline V gene data show CDR1 as MDHEN and CDR2 as SYDVKM. Trimming cost V 6 bases and J 7 bases; bases outside gene matches: 5. The CDR3 sequence is 14 residues long. The whole variable domain, remainder taken from reference TRBV28 and TRBJ2-1, is DVKVTQSSRYLVKRTGEKVFLECVQDMDHENMFWYRQDPGLGLRLIYFSYDVKMKEKGDIPEGYSVSREKKERFSLILESASTNQTSMYLCASRRTSGYNEQFFGPGTRLTVL.

V gene TRBV2 combines with J gene TRBJ2-5; possible D gene TRBD1, 5 bases. The CDR3 totals 13 residues. In germline, CDR1 is SNHLY, CDR2 FYNNEI. V was cut by 3 bases and J by 4 bases, with 9 bases left in between. The CDR3 is CASSDLGAETQYF. The CDR3 DNA reads as TGTGCCAGCAGTGATTTAGGGGCAGAGACCCAGTACTTC.

The rearrangement joins TRBV28 to TRBJ1-1; 8 bases align to TRBD1. The germline V gene encodes CDR1 MDHEN and CDR2 SYDVKM. This CDR3 contains 14 residues. V shed 5 bases, J shed 1 base, and the junction held 3 bases outside the gene matches. Here the CDR3 reads CASSEGTGNTEAFF. CDR3 DNA sequence: TGTGCCAGCAGTGAAGGGACAGGGAACACTGAAGCTTTCTTT.

CDR3 sequence: CASTWGQEGWAFF. DNA for the CDR3: TGTGCCAGCACCTGGGGGCAGGAAGGTTGGGCTTTCTTT. The V call is TRBV6-5, the J call TRBJ1-1; maybe TRBD1 (6 bases). Looked up from germline, CDR1 is MNHEY and CDR2 is SVGAGI. The V and J ends lost 7 bases and 11 bases respectively, with 20 bases between them. This CDR3 has 13 residues.

The genes are TRBV28 and TRBJ1-1, with TRBD1 identical over 9 bases. This CDR3 contains 15 residues. Germline values: CDR1 MDHEN, CDR2 SYDVKM. With V trimmed by 5 bases and J by 1 base, 5 bases remained unmatched. The CDR3 region has the DNA TGTGCCAGCAGTCCGTGGACAGGGGAGAACACTGAAGCTTTCTTT. Protein: CASSPWTGENTEAFF.

The table lists this clone with a count of one. The J gene is TRBJ1-1, the V gene TRBV24-1, with 7 bases identical to TRBD1. The germline gives CDR1 KGHDR, CDR2 SFDVKD. The CDR3 runs 18 residues. V gave up 2 bases and J gave up 4 bases; unmatched junction bases: 15. The CDR3 bases are TGTGCCACCAGTGATTCCCGATCCGGACAGGAGGGGGTCACTGAAGCTTTCTTT. This encodes CATSDSRSGQEGVTEAFF.

The rearrangement uses TRBV7-2 and TRBJ2-1; TRBD1 aligns across 9 bases. The germline gives CDR1 SGHTA, CDR2 FQGNSA. The CDR3 is 15 residues long. With V trimmed by 4 bases and J by 7 bases, 8 bases remained unmatched. The CDR3 DNA follows: TGTGCCAGCAGCTGGGGACAGGGAAGCGCAAATGAGCAGTTCTTC. This gives the protein CASSWGQGSANEQFF. The entire variable domain, with the rest obtained from reference TRBV7-2 and TRBJ2-1, is as follows: GAGVSQSPSNKVTEKGKDVELRCDPISGHTALYWYRQSLGQGLEFLIYFQGNSAPDKSGLPSDRFSAERTGGSVSTLTIQRTQQEDSAVYLCASSWGQGSANEQFFGPGTRLTVL.

CDR3 nucleotide sequence: TGTGCCAGCAGTTTAGACAATAGCCAGCCCCAGCATTTT. As protein: CASSLDNSQPQHF. The chain couples TRBV12-3 or TRBV12-4 to TRBJ1-5; D is unresolved. CDR3 length: 13 residues. Trimming pared 1 base from V and 7 bases from J, leaving 8 bases between.

The CDR3 reads CASSEGRRTGRNTIYF. The CDR3, as DNA: TGTGCCAGCAGTGAAGGCCGAAGGACAGGGAGAAACACCATATATTTT. The rearrangement links TRBV6-1 to TRBJ1-3, with 8 bases matching TRBD1. Trimming took 1 base from V and 5 from J; bases not matched to a gene: 7. Per the germline V gene, CDR1 is MNHNS and CDR2 is SASEGT. The CDR3 is 16 amino acids.

This rearrangement joins TRBV5-6 to TRBJ2-7, with TRBD1 matching 8 bases. V lost 6 bases and J lost 6; bases outside the gene matches: 5. The CDR3 is 12 amino acids. CDR1 and CDR2 from the germline V gene are SGHDT and YYEEEE. The CDR3 loop is CASTRTGLEQYF. The CDR3 nucleotides are TGTGCCAGCACCAGGACAGGGCTCGAGCAGTACTTC. The variable domain in full, with the rest retrieved from reference TRBV5-6 and TRBJ2-7, is DAGVTQSPTHLIKTRGQQVTLRCSPKSGHDTVSWYQQALGQGPQFIFQYYEEEERQRGNFPDRFSGHQFPNYSSELNVNALLLGDSALYLCASTRTGLEQYFGPGTRLTVT.